Below, 27 T cell receptor beta chains from the same sample are listed, as sequenced in a study of identical twins. TCRdb called the 5' RACE reads again in MiXCR, with one record for every CDR3 protein. This sample carries about 530,000 distinct CDR3 sequences, around 22% of them seen once, and the ten largest clones take approximately 0.49%. The same specimen was also included in a second study, on yellow fever vaccine responses in identical twins.

The source material was CD4+ T cells sorted from blood. These receptors all stem from a woman between 18 and 30 years old in good health.

This clonotype has ten or more counts. The V and J genes are TRBV5-1 and TRBJ2-3; D is undetermined. V gave up 0 bases and J gave up 0 bases, with 17 bases separating them. Germline CDR1 reads SGHRS; CDR2 reads YFSETQ. The CDR3 is 18 residues long. CDR3 bases: TGCGCCAGCAGCTTGGCCTCACAGAGCGCAGGTAGCACAGATACGCAGTATTTT. This codes for CASSLASQSAGSTDTQYF.

The sample holds a few counts of this clonotype. The V gene is TRBV20-1, the J gene TRBJ1-1; a weak D match, TRBD1 (5 bases). Looked up from germline, CDR1 is DFQATT and CDR2 is SNEGSKA (reference sequence). Trimming took off 3 bases at V and 0 bases at J, with 11 bases between the two ends. This CDR3 has 14 amino acids. For the CDR3, the DNA is TGCAGTGCTAGTGAGTCGGGGGTGAACACTGAAGCTTTCTTT. Its protein product is CSASESGVNTEAFF.

This clonotype has at least ten counts. The chain uses TRBV12-3 or TRBV12-4 and TRBJ2-2, with 8 bases matching TRBD2. J lost 2 bases, V lost 2 bases, and 1 base had no gene match. CDR3 length: 15 amino acids. The CDR3 DNA reads as TGTGCCAGCAGTTTACGGGAGGGTAACACCGGGGAGCTGTTTTTT. Amino acids: CASSLREGNTGELFF.

This clonotype was picked up a small number of times. J is TRBJ2-2 and V is TRBV6-5, with 9 nucleotides matching TRBD1. CDR1 is MNHEY, CDR2 SVGAGI, per germline. V dropped 3 bases and J dropped 5; count of bases not matched to a gene: 25. The CDR3 sequence is 22 residues long. CDR3 sequence (DNA): TGTGCCAGCAGTTATGGGGGAACCGACAGGGGGATAGGAACTAGCGTTACCGGGGAGCTGTTTTTT. Amino acid sequence: CASSYGGTDRGIGTSVTGELFF.

This clonotype was detected a few times. Written as DNA, the CDR3 is TGCAGCGTCGGAGGGATTTCCTACAATGAGCAGTTCTTC. Amino acids: CSVGGISYNEQFF. The chain combines TRBV29-1 with TRBJ2-1; possible D gene TRBD2, 6 bases. V lost 6 bases, J lost 1 base, and 10 bases lay in between. Germline CDR1 and CDR2: SQVTM and ANQGSEA. The CDR3 is made up of 13 amino acids.

As DNA, the CDR3 is TGTGCCAGCCTTGTAGGCTCGTCCCCCTACGAGCAGTACGTC. Encoded protein: CASLVGSSPYEQYV. The J gene is TRBJ2-7, the V gene TRBV28; D uncertain. Germline CDR1 is MDHEN and CDR2 is SYDVKM. With 8 bases removed from V and 2 bases from J, the gap between germline ends came to 16 bases. This CDR3 has 14 amino acids.

This clonotype was observed a few times. This chain connects TRBV18 to TRBJ2-3, with D maybe TRBD2 (6 bases). V was cut by 8 bases and J by 4 bases, with 16 bases left in between. CDR1 KGHSH and CDR2 LQKENI come from the germline V gene. The CDR3 has 14 residues. CDR3 sequence (DNA): TGTGCCAGCCACCGGCGCTCGGGGGCAGATACGCAGTATTTT. Its translation: CASHRRSGADTQYF.

This clonotype was counted between two and nine times. The genes are TRBV24-1 and TRBJ2-2; 8 positions agree with TRBD1. Germline loops: CDR1 KGHDR, CDR2 SFDVKD. The CDR3 is 15 residues long. J gave up 5 bases and V 6 bases, and 7 bases lay outside the gene matches. The CDR3 loop is CATSPAGTGTGELFF. The CDR3 region has the DNA TGTGCCACCAGTCCCGCCGGGACAGGAACCGGGGAGCTGTTTTTT.

The chain couples TRBV11-2 to TRBJ2-3; a weak D match, TRBD2 (6 bases). The V and J ends lost 5 bases and 2 bases respectively, with 14 bases between them. The CDR3 spans 15 residues. Germline V lookup: CDR1 SGHAT, CDR2 FQNNGV. CDR3 sequence (DNA): TGTGCCAGCAGCCCCCTGGGACTCTCCACAGATACGCAGTATTTT. Translation gives CASSPLGLSTDTQYF.

This clonotype was seen more than once but under ten times. The rearrangement joins TRBV6-1 to TRBJ1-2; no clear D gene. V dropped 7 bases and J dropped 7 bases, with 16 bases sitting between them. CDR1 is MNHNS, CDR2 SASEGT, per germline. The CDR3 extends over 13 amino acids. DNA for the CDR3: TGTGCCAGCACCCCGGGCCAGGCGGGTGGCTACACCTTC. Translating it yields CASTPGQAGGYTF.

This clonotype was seen only a few times. The chain employs TRBV18 and TRBJ2-2, with D possibly matching TRBD2 (5 bases). V shed 1 base and J shed 1 base, with 10 bases lying between them. Germline CDR1 and CDR2: KGHSH and LQKENI. The CDR3 has 16 amino acids. The CDR3 DNA reads as TGTGCCAGCTCACCACAGGGAGCCATGAACACCGGGGAGCTGTTTTTT. This codes for CASSPQGAMNTGELFF.

The CDR3: CSVIGGSNQPQHF. DNA of the CDR3: TGCAGTGTTATAGGGGGATCGAATCAGCCCCAGCATTTT. The V and J genes are TRBV20-1 and TRBJ1-5; D might be TRBD1 (6 bases). V lost 7 bases and J lost 4, with 14 bases in between. The germline V gene encodes CDR1 DFQATT and CDR2 SNEGSKA (reference sequence). The CDR3 has 13 amino acids.

There are a few counts of this clonotype. The chain uses TRBV5-6 and TRBJ2-7, with 11 nucleotides matching TRBD2. The CDR3 has 16 amino acids. Germline V lookup: CDR1 SGHDT, CDR2 YYEEEE. The V gene end was trimmed by 0 bases and the J gene end by 4 bases; junction bases not matched to a gene: 6. The CDR3 DNA reads as TGTGCCAGCAGCTTGGCCGTGACTAGCGGGATATACGAGCAGTACTTC. It codes for CASSLAVTSGIYEQYF.

This clonotype has ten or more counts. This chain links TRBV29-1 with TRBJ2-1; D is unclear. Trimming took off 4 bases at V and 4 bases at J, with 5 bases between the two ends. CDR1 is SQVTM, CDR2 ANQGSEA, per germline. This CDR3 spans 11 amino acids. The CDR3 here is CSVVSYNEQFF. The CDR3 DNA reads as TGCAGCGTTGTTAGTTACAATGAGCAGTTCTTC.

The chain recombines TRBV5-5 with TRBJ2-1, with a possible D match to TRBD1 (5 bases). Germline lookup yields CDR1 SGHKS and CDR2 YYEKEE (reference sequence). There are 15 residues in the CDR3. The V end was cut by 5 bases, the J end by 1 base, with 13 bases between. The DNA for the CDR3 is TGTGCCAGCAGTCCGTGGACAAAATCCTACAATGAGCAGTTCTTC. Its protein is CASSPWTKSYNEQFF.

This clonotype was seen many times. The V gene is TRBV5-1, the J gene TRBJ2-7, with TRBD2 matching 8 bases. Germline assignment: CDR1 SGHRS and CDR2 YFSETQ. The V and J ends lost 4 bases and 0 bases, in that order; junction bases with no gene match: 9. There are 16 residues in the CDR3. CDR3 DNA: TGCGCCAGCAGCGCCCAATCAGCGGGGGTCTCCTACGAGCAGTACTTC. This codes for CASSAQSAGVSYEQYF.

This clonotype was found a few times. This chain uses TRBV5-5 with TRBJ2-5; unclear D gene. Germline V gene sequence: CDR1 SGHKS, CDR2 YYEKEE (reference sequence). CDR3 length: 16 amino acids. V dropped 4 bases and J dropped 0 bases, with 16 bases sitting between them. In DNA form, the CDR3 reads TGTGCCAGCAGCGGAAGGGTTGCCCCTTACCAAGAGACCCAGTACTTC. Its protein product is CASSGRVAPYQETQYF.

This chain connects TRBV7-9 to TRBJ1-1; the D gene is possibly TRBD1 (6 bases). The germline V and J ends were trimmed by 1 base and 3 bases, with 18 bases remaining between them. The CDR3 has 17 amino acids. Germline V CDR1 and CDR2: SEHNR, FQNEAQ (reference sequence). In nucleotides, the CDR3 is TGTGCCAGCAGCTTAGAGGGGGGGCGGGCAATGGACACTGAAGCTTTCTTT. Translation: CASSLEGGRAMDTEAFF. The whole variable domain, filled in from reference TRBV7-9 and TRBJ1-1, reads DTGVSQNPRHKITKRGQNVTFRCDPISEHNRLYWYRQTLGQGPEFLTYFQNEAQLEKSRLLSDRFSAERPKGSFSTLEIQRTEQGDSAMYLCASSLEGGRAMDTEAFFGQGTRLTVV.

The CDR3 DNA reads TGCAGTGCTTATAAAGGGGGTTCCTACGAGCAGTACTTC. Encoded protein: CSAYKGGSYEQYF. The rearrangement joins TRBV20-1 to TRBJ2-7, with a tentative D call TRBD1 (6 bases). The CDR3 extends over 13 amino acids. CDR1 and CDR2 (germline): DFQATT, SNEGSKA (reference sequence). The V end was cut by 5 bases, the J end by 1 base, with 12 bases between.

V gene TRBV9 combines with J gene TRBJ2-1; 9 positions agree with TRBD2. The germline V gene encodes CDR1 SGDLS and CDR2 YYNGEE. The CDR3 runs 16 residues. With 4 bases clipped from V and 2 bases from J, the junction kept 7 bases outside the gene matches. Here the CDR3 DNA reads TGTGCCAGCAGCCACCGGGCGGGGGGGCCCTACAATGAGCAGTTCTTC. Translating it yields CASSHRAGGPYNEQFF.

In its sample, this clonotype was seen a few times. This rearrangement joins TRBV4-1 to TRBJ1-1; D not certain. Trimming removed 5 bases from V and 1 base from J, with 11 bases in between. This CDR3 comprises 14 residues. Germline V gives CDR1 MGHRA, CDR2 YSYEKL. The CDR3 protein is CASSAPTKNTEAFF. Here the CDR3 DNA reads TGCGCCAGCAGCGCCCCGACTAAGAACACTGAAGCTTTCTTT.

This clonotype was seen only a few times. The chain recombines TRBV12-3 or TRBV12-4 with TRBJ2-3, with TRBD2 identical over 8 bases. V shed 5 bases, J shed 0 bases, and the junction held 7 bases outside the gene matches. The CDR3 spans 16 residues. The CDR3 nucleotides are TGTGCCAGCAGTCCATGGGCTAGCGGGAGCACAGATACGCAGTATTTT. It codes for CASSPWASGSTDTQYF.

This sequence joins TRBV24-1 and TRBJ2-4; the D gene is possibly TRBD1 (6 bases). The CDR3 is 16 residues long. The V end lost 7 bases, the J end lost 0 bases, and 15 bases lay between the germline ends. Germline-derived CDR1 and CDR2 are KGHDR and SFDVKD. The CDR3 region has the DNA TGTGCCACCAGGCAGCGCGCAGGGGTAGCCAAAAACATTCAGTACTTC. Translation gives CATRQRAGVAKNIQYF.

This clonotype has more than one count but fewer than ten. V gene TRBV7-9 combines with J gene TRBJ1-4, with unresolved D. The CDR3 sequence is 16 residues long. Looked up from germline, CDR1 is SEHNR and CDR2 is FQNEAQ (reference sequence). Trimming removed 0 bases from V and 3 bases from J, with 11 bases in between. The CDR3 spells CASSLAVSVANEKLFF. CDR3 nucleotide sequence: TGTGCCAGCAGCTTAGCTGTGTCGGTAGCTAATGAAAAACTGTTTTTT.

J is TRBJ2-1 and V is TRBV5-1; 12 bases match TRBD2. The junction had 2 bases not matched to a gene; V was cut back by 2 bases and J by 2 bases. Germline V CDR1 and CDR2: SGHRS, YFSETQ. CDR3 length: 16 residues. The CDR3 DNA reads as TGCGCCAGCAGCTTCGGGACTAGCGGGCCCTACAATGAGCAGTTCTTC. Translated, it gives CASSFGTSGPYNEQFF.

Points on this clonotype: The germline gene is not matched at one end of the junction; a read error may be the cause. The chain recombines TRBV19 with TRBJ2-7; TRBD1 agrees at 8 bases. The CDR3 has 15 residues. Germline values: CDR1 LNHDA, CDR2 SQIVND (reference sequence). CDR3 nucleotide sequence: TGTGCCAGTAGTATAGGTTCAGGGGGCTCCCACGAGCAGTACTTC. It encodes CASSIGSGGSHEQYF.

This sequence joins TRBV12-5 and TRBJ2-1; D may be TRBD1 (6 bases). The CDR3 covers 16 residues. Germline values: CDR1 LGHNT, CDR2 FRNRAP. V was trimmed by 5 bases and J by 0 bases, leaving 14 bases between them. The CDR3 spells CASGTWQGSSYNEQFF. The CDR3 DNA follows: TGTGCTAGTGGTACCTGGCAGGGGAGCTCCTACAATGAGCAGTTCTTC.